Below are 10 T cell receptor beta chains sequenced from a single sample in a study of blood T cell repertoires in COVID-19. Assay: immunoSEQ multiplex PCR; the TCRdb copy retains only in-frame clones and omits some. The sample yields roughly 380,000 clones, approximately 90% seen once. Material for sequencing was peripheral blood. All receptors come from a woman between 40 and 55 years old with COVID-19, enrolled during active disease.

The chain has TRBV27 and TRBJ2-6; a weak D match, TRBD2 (6 bases). Germline V gene sequence: CDR1 MNHEY, CDR2 SMNVEV (reference sequence). The V and J ends lost 9 bases and 2 bases respectively, with 20 bases between them. The CDR3 totals 17 residues. CDR3 in DNA: TGTGCCAGTGGGGGGATTTCAGGATTTGCTGGGGCCAACGTCCTGACTTTC. It yields the protein CASGGISGFAGANVLTF.

This chain uses TRBV6-1 with TRBJ1-2; the D gene is possibly TRBD1 (5 bases). V lost 3 bases and J 8 bases, leaving 16 bases between the germline ends. The germline V gene has CDR1 MNHNS and CDR2 SASEGT. The CDR3 sequence is 14 residues long. CDR3 sequence reads: CASSERGGGYGYTF. The CDR3 DNA sequence: TGTGCCAGCAGTGAGAGGGGTGGGGGGTACGGCTACACCTTC.

In DNA, the CDR3 is TGTGCCAGCTCACGTAAAGGAGACTCAAATGAAAAACTGTTTTTT. It yields the protein CASSRKGDSNEKLFF. This rearrangement joins TRBV18 to TRBJ1-4, with unresolved D. The CDR3 length is 15 residues. V lost 4 bases, J lost 5 bases, and 14 bases lay in between. Germline V CDR1 and CDR2: KGHSH, LQKENI.

The chain employs TRBV6-1 and TRBJ1-4; the match to TRBD1 covers 7 bases. Losses at the gene ends were 0 bases for V and 0 bases for J; bases not matched to a gene: 4. This CDR3 contains 17 residues. CDR1 MNHNS and CDR2 SASEGT come from the germline V gene. CDR3 bases: TGTGCCAGCAGTGAAGCGTCAGGGGGAGCAACTAATGAAAAACTGTTTTTT. It is translated as CASSEASGGATNEKLFF.

The chain combines TRBV19 with TRBJ2-3; 10 nucleotides line up with TRBD1. This CDR3 is built from 13 residues. The germline V gene encodes CDR1 LNHDA and CDR2 SQIVND (reference sequence). V dropped 8 bases and J dropped 6; count of bases not matched to a gene: 5. CDR3 sequence (DNA): TGTGCCAGTGAGACAGGGGGCGCGGATACGCAGTATTTT. It codes for CASETGGADTQYF.

The chain recombines TRBV5-1 with TRBJ2-5, with D possibly TRBD1 on 6 matching bases. Germline V gene data show CDR1 as SGHRS and CDR2 as YFSETQ. V was pared by 0 bases and J by 0 bases, with 12 bases between. The CDR3 runs to 16 residues. The CDR3 nucleotides read TGCGCCAGCAGCTTGGAGACAGGCACGTACCAAGAGACCCAGTACTTC. Translating it yields CASSLETGTYQETQYF.

V is TRBV12-3 or TRBV12-4 and J is TRBJ1-1; 7 bases agree with TRBD1. This CDR3 contains 12 residues. The trim removed 11 bases at V and 1 base at J, leaving 4 bases unmatched. The CDR3 bases are TGTGCCGCCCGGGACAGGAACACTGAAGCTTTCTTT. Its translation is CAARDRNTEAFF.

The chain uses TRBV27 and TRBJ2-3, with D possibly matching TRBD2 (5 bases). This CDR3 comprises 14 residues. V was clipped by 5 bases and J by 0 bases, with 9 bases between them. CDR1 and CDR2 from the germline V gene are MNHEY and SMNVEV (reference sequence). The DNA of the CDR3 is TGTGCCAGCAGTGAGCGGACCAGCACAGATACGCAGTATTTT. This codes for CASSERTSTDTQYF.

V usage is TRBV24-1 and J usage is TRBJ1-1; TRBD1 might be the D (5 bases). V lost 3 bases, J lost 11 bases, and 18 bases lay in between. CDR1 and CDR2 from the germline V gene are KGHDR and SFDVKD. The CDR3 has 14 residues. CDR3 in DNA: TGTGCCACCAGTGATACCCCCTCGGGGGTAGGGGCTTTCTTT. It yields the protein CATSDTPSGVGAFF.

The genes are TRBV11-2 and TRBJ2-7; 8 bases line up with TRBD2. V lost 5 bases to trimming and J lost 7 bases; unmatched junction nucleotides: 10. Germline V gives CDR1 SGHAT, CDR2 FQNNGV. The CDR3 is made up of 14 amino acids. The CDR3 DNA follows: TGTGCCAGCAGCCTAGGCCCCACGGGAGGGGAGCAGTACTTC. Translating it yields CASSLGPTGGEQYF.